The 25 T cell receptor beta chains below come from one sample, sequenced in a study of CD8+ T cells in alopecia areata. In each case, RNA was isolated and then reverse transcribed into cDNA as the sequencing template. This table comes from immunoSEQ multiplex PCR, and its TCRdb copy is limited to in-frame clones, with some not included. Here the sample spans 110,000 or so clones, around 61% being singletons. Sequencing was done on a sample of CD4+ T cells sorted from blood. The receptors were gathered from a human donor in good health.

The CDR3 region is CASSEGWDNSPLHF. DNA of the CDR3: TGTGCCAGCAGTGAGGGATGGGATAATTCACCCCTCCACTTT. The chain couples TRBV2 to TRBJ1-6, with D hard to call. The CDR3 has 14 residues. Per the germline V gene, CDR1 is SNHLY and CDR2 is FYNNEI. The V end lost 3 bases, the J end lost 5 bases, and 8 bases lay between the germline ends.

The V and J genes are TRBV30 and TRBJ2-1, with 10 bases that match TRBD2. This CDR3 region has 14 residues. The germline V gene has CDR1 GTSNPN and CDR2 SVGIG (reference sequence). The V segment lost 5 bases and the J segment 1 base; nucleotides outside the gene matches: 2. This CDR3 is CAWRTSGSYNEQFF. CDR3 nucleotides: TGTGCCTGGCGGACTAGCGGTTCCTACAATGAGCAGTTCTTC.

This chain's CDR3 is CASSPRDRVSYEQYF. In nucleotides, the CDR3 is TGTGCCAGCAGCCCAAGGGACAGGGTTTCCTACGAGCAGTACTTC. The rearrangement uses TRBV5-6 and TRBJ2-7, with TRBD1 identical over 9 bases. The junction had 6 bases not matched to a gene; V was cut back by 4 bases and J by 1 base. This CDR3 comprises 15 residues. Germline loops: CDR1 SGHDT, CDR2 YYEEEE.

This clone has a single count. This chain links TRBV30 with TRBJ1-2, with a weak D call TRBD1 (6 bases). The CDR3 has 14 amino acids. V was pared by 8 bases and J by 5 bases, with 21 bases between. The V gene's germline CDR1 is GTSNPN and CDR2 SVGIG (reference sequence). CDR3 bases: TGTGCCCGAAGAAACAGGGTCGAATTTTATGGCTACACCTTC. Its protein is CARRNRVEFYGYTF.

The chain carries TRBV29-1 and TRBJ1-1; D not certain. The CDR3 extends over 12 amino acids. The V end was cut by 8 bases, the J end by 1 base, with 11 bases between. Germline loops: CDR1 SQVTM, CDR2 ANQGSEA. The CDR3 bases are TGCAGCTCCAGACGGCCGAACACTGAAGCTTTCTTT. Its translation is CSSRRPNTEAFF.

Here the CDR3 DNA reads TGTGCCAGCAGACCTGATAGAATTGGCTATGGCTACACCTTC. The encoded protein is CASRPDRIGYGYTF. The chain is built from TRBV6-5 and TRBJ1-2; D not certain. This CDR3 has 14 residues. V gave up 6 bases and J gave up 4 bases, with 15 bases separating them. Germline V gene data show CDR1 as MNHEY and CDR2 as SVGAGI.

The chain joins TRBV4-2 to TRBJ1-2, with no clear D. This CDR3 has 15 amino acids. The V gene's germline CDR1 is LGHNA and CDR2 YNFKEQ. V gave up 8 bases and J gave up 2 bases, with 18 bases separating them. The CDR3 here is CASGIKGGSNYGYTF. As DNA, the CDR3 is TGTGCCAGCGGAATAAAAGGCGGAAGCAACTATGGCTACACCTTC.

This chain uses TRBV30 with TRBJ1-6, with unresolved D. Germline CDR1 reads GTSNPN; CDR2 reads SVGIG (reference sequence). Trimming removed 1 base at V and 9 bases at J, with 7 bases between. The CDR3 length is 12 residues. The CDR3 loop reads CAWSAGSSPLHF. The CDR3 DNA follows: TGTGCCTGGAGTGCAGGCAGTTCACCCCTCCACTTT.

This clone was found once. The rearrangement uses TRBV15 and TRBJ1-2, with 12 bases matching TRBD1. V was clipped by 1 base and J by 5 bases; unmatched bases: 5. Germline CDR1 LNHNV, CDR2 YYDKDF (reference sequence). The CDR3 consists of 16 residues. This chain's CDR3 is CATSRVGTGGAYGYTF. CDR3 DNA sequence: TGTGCCACCAGCAGAGTCGGGACAGGGGGCGCGTATGGCTACACCTTC.

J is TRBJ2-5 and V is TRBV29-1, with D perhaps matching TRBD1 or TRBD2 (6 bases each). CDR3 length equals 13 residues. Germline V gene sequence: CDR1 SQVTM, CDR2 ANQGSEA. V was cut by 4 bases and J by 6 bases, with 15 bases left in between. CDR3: CSVGEGGHQTQYF. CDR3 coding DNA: TGCAGCGTTGGTGAGGGGGGCCACCAGACCCAGTACTTC.

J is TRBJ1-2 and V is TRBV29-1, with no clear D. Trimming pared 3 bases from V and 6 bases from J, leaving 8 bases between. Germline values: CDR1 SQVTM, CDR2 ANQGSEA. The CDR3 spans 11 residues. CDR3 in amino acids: CSVDKGDGYTF. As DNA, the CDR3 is TGCAGCGTTGATAAGGGAGATGGCTACACCTTC. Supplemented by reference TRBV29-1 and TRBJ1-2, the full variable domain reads SAVISQKPSRDICQRGTSLTIQCQVDSQVTMMFWYRQQPGQSLTLIATANQGSEATYESGFVIDKFPISRPNLTFSTLTVSNMSPEDSSIYLCSVDKGDGYTFGSGTRLTVV.

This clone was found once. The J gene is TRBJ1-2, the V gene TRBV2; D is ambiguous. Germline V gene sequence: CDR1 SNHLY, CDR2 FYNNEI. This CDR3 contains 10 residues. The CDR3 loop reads CCTASYGYTF. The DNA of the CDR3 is TGTTGTACAGCGTCGTATGGCTACACCTTC.

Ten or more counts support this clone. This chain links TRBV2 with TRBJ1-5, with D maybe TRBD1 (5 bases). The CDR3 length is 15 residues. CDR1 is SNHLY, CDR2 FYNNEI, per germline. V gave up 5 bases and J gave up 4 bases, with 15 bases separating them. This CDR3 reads CASSPPGTINQPQHF. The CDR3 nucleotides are TGTGCCAGCAGTCCTCCGGGGACCATAAATCAGCCCCAGCATTTT.

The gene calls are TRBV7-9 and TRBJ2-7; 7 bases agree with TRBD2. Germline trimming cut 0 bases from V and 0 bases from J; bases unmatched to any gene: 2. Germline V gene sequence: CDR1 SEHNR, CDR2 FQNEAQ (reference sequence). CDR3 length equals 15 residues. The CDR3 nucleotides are TGTGCCAGCAGCTTAGCGCGCGGGAGCTCCTACGAGCAGTACTTC. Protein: CASSLARGSSYEQYF. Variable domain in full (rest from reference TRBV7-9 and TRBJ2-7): DTGVSQNPRHKITKRGQNVTFRCDPISEHNRLYWYRQTLGQGPEFLTYFQNEAQLEKSRLLSDRFSAERPKGSFSTLEIQRTEQGDSAMYLCASSLARGSSYEQYFGPGTRLTVT.

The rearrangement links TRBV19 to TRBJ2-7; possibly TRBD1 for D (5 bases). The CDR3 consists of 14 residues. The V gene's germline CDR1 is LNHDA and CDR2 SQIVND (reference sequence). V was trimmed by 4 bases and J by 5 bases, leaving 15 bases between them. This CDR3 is CASSTDSEKNEQYF. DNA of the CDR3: TGTGCCAGTAGTACTGACAGTGAGAAAAACGAGCAGTACTTC. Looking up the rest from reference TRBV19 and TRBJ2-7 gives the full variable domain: DGGITQSPKYLFRKEGQNVTLSCEQNLNHDAMYWYRQDPGQGLRLIYYSQIVNDFQKGDIAEGYSVSREKKESFPLTVTSAQKNPTAFYLCASSTDSEKNEQYFGPGTRLTVT.

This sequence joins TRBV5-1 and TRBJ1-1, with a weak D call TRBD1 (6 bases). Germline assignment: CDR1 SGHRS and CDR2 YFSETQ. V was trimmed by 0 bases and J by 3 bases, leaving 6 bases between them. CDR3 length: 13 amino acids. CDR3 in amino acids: CASSLGTDTEAFF. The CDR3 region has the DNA TGCGCCAGCAGCTTGGGGACAGACACTGAAGCTTTCTTT.

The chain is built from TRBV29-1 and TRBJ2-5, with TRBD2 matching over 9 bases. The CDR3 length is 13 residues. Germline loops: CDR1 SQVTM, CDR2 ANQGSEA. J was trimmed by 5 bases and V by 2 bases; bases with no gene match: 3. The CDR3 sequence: CSVESGGRETQYF. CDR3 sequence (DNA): TGCAGCGTTGAAAGCGGGGGGCGGGAGACCCAGTACTTC.

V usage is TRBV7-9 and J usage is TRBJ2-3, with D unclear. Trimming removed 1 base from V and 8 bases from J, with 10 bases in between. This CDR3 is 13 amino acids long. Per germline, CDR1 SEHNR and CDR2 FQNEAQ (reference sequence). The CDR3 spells CASSLGPFGTQYF. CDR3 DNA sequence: TGTGCCAGCAGCTTAGGTCCATTTGGTACGCAGTATTTT.

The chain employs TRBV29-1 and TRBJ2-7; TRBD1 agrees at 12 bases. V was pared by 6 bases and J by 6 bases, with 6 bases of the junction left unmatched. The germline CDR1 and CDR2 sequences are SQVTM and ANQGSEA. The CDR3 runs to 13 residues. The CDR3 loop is CSVAGTGGREQYF. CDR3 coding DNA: TGCAGCGTCGCGGGGACAGGGGGCCGCGAGCAGTACTTC.

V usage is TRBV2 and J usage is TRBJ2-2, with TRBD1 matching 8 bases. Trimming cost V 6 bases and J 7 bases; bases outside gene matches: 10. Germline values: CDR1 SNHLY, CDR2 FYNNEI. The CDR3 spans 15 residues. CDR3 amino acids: CASRRTGKLIGELFF. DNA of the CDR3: TGTGCCAGCAGGAGGACAGGGAAGCTTATCGGGGAGCTGTTTTTT.

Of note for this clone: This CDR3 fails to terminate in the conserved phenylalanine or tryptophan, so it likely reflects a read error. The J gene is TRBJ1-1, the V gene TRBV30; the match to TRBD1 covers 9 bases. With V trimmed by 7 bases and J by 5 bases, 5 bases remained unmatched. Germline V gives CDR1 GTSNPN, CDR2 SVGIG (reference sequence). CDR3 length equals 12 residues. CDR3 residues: CASDGTGTEAFL. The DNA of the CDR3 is TGTGCCTCCGACGGGACAGGGACTGAAGCTTTCCTT.

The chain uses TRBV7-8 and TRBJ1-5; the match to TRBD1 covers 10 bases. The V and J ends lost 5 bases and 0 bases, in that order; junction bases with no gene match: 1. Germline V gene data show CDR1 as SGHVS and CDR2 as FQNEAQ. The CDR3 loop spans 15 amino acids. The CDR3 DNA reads TGTGCCAGCAGCGGACAGGGGGTTAGCAATCAGCCCCAGCATTTT. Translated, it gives CASSGQGVSNQPQHF.

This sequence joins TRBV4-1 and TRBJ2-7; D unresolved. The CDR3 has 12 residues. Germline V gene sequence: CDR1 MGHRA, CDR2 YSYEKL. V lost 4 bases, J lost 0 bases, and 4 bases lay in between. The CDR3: CASSLASYEQYF. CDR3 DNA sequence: TGCGCCAGCAGCCTCGCCTCCTACGAGCAGTACTTC.

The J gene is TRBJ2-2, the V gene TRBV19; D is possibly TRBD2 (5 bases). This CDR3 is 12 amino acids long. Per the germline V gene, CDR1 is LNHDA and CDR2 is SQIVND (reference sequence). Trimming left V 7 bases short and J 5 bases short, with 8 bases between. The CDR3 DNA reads TGTGCCAGTATGAGGGAAACCGGGGAGCTGTTTTTT. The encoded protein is CASMRETGELFF.

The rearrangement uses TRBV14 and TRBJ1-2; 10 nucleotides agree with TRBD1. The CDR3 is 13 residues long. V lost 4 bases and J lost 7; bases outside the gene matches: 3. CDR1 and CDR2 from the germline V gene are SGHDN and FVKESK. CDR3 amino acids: CASSRGQGSGYTF. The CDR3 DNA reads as TGTGCCAGCAGCCGGGGACAGGGGAGTGGCTACACCTTC. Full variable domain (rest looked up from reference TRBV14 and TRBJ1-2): EAGVTQFPSHSVIEKGQTVTLRCDPISGHDNLYWYRRVMGKEIKFLLHFVKESKQDESGMPNNRFLAERTGGTYSTLKVQPAELEDSGVYFCASSRGQGSGYTFGSGTRLTVV.